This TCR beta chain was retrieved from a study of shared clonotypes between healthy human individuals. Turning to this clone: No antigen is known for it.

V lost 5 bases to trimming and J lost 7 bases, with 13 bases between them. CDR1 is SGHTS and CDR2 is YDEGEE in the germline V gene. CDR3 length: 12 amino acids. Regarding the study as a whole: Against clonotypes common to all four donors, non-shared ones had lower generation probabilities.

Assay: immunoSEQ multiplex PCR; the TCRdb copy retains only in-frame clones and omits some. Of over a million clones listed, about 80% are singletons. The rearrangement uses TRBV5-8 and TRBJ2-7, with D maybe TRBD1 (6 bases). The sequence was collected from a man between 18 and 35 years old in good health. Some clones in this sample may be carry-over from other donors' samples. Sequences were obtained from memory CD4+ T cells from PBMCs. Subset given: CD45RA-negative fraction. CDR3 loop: CASRGALWEQYF. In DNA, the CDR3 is TGTGCCAGCAGGGGGGCCCTTTGGGAGCAGTACTTC.